This T cell receptor beta chain stems from a study of Graves' ophthalmopathy and Graves' hyperthyroidism. Study-level points and caveats: Predictions made by the model for ophthalmopathy progression reached 65% to 71% sensitivity and 72% to 85% specificity. Blood repertoires reportedly contained most expanded thyroid clonotypes above 0.001 frequency.

Diagnosis used clinical symptoms, serum thyroxine, TRAb, thyroid ultrasound and orbital computed tomography. Using RNA transcripts, the TCR beta CDR3 regions were amplified. The workflow started with a first-round RT-PCR run with HTBI primers and then moved on to a second-round multiplex PCR. Each CDR3 protein is one row after TCRdb ran MiXCR on the multiplex PCR reads. This table has 740,000 or so distinct CDR3 sequences, around 40% appearing once. The CDR3 covers 14 residues. The germline gives CDR1 SGHAT, CDR2 FQNNGV. Trimming removed 5 bases from V and 2 bases from J, with 13 bases in between. In its sample, this clonotype was seen a few times. As yet, its antigen is unknown.

The specimen was peripheral blood. V and J are TRBV11-2 and TRBJ2-7; D is ambiguous. This TCR was recovered from an adult man with Graves' ophthalmopathy. The CDR3 DNA sequence: TGTGCCAGCAGCCCACCAGGCCTCCCCTACGAGCAGTACTTC. Amino acids: CASSPPGLPYEQYF.